The 26 T cell receptor beta chains listed next were all sequenced from one sample in a study of CD8 T cells in ankylosing spondylitis. One entry per CDR3 protein, called by TCRdb with MiXCR from the 5' RACE reads. In the table there are about 130,000 distinct CDR3 sequences, approximately 7.3% of which are singletons. Sequenced material: blood, either unsorted or a sorted T cell fraction (not recorded which). The receptors were sampled from a female donor with ankylosing spondylitis or in good health (not recorded which).

This clonotype was counted at least ten times. The rearrangement uses TRBV29-1 and TRBJ1-4; 7 bases match TRBD1. V dropped 7 bases and J dropped 8; count of bases not matched to a gene: 10. The V gene's germline CDR1 is SQVTM and CDR2 ANQGSEA. The CDR3 has 13 residues. The CDR3 DNA follows: TGCAGCGGAGGGACAGACCTGGGAGAAAAACTGTTTTTT. Translation: CSGGTDLGEKLFF.

This clonotype came up many times. CDR3 in DNA: TGTGCCAGCAGTTTAGAGGGTTCGGGGCCCCAGCATTTT. Its protein product is CASSLEGSGPQHF. V usage is TRBV12-3 or TRBV12-4 and J usage is TRBJ1-5; D unresolved. V was clipped by 1 base and J by 9 bases, with 10 bases between them. This CDR3 is built from 13 residues.

Worth noting for this clonotype: A much larger clone lies a single base off, so this may be a read error. CDR3 in DNA: TGCAGTGCTAGTCACGCCAATGAGGCGAGCTCCTACGAGCAGTACTTC. This gives the protein CSASHANEASSYEQYF. This chain links TRBV20-1 with TRBJ2-7; D remains unclear. In germline, CDR1 is DFQATT, CDR2 SNEGSKA (reference sequence). The CDR3 sequence is 16 residues long. Deletions cut 3 bases from V and 0 bases from J, with 18 bases between.

The chain carries TRBV30 and TRBJ2-3, with 7 nucleotides matching TRBD1. This CDR3 contains 13 residues. V shed 3 bases and J 1 base; nucleotides not matched to a gene: 1. Germline CDR1 GTSNPN, CDR2 SVGIG (reference sequence). In nucleotides, the CDR3 is TGTGCCTGGAGAGGGACAGGCACAGATACGCAGTATTTT. Translating gives CAWRGTGTDTQYF. Based on the CDR3 plus reference TRBV30 and TRBJ2-3, the full variable domain is SQTIHQWPATLVQPVGSPLSLECTVEGTSNPNLYWYRQAAGRGLQLLFYSVGIGQISSEVPQNLSASRPQDRQFILSSKKLLLSDSGFYLCAWRGTGTDTQYFGPGTRLTVL.

The chain carries TRBV28 and TRBJ2-7; TRBD2 might be the D (6 bases). Germline CDR1 MDHEN, CDR2 SYDVKM. The CDR3 totals 14 residues. The V end lost 6 bases, the J end lost 2 bases, and 14 bases lay between the germline ends. The DNA for the CDR3 is TGTGCCAGCAGCCCCTTGGGGGGAGCCTACGAGCAGTACTTC. This codes for CASSPLGGAYEQYF.

In its sample, this clonotype was seen many times. The gene calls are TRBV28 and TRBJ2-7; TRBD1 might be the D (5 bases). The V end was cut by 3 bases, the J end by 2 bases, with 17 bases between. There are 16 residues in the CDR3. CDR1 is MDHEN, CDR2 SYDVKM, per germline. CDR3 sequence (DNA): TGTGCCAGCAGTTTGATAGGGGCGTATGGAACCTACGAGCAGTACTTC. This translates into CASSLIGAYGTYEQYF. Filled out from reference TRBV28 and TRBJ2-7, the complete variable domain reads DVKVTQSSRYLVKRTGEKVFLECVQDMDHENMFWYRQDPGLGLRLIYFSYDVKMKEKGDIPEGYSVSREKKERFSLILESASTNQTSMYLCASSLIGAYGTYEQYFGPGTRLTVT.

This clonotype was recorded many times. The chain recombines TRBV28 with TRBJ1-1; D is possibly TRBD1 (6 bases). The CDR3 length is 14 residues. Trimming removed 5 bases from V and 4 bases from J, with 14 bases in between. Looked up from germline, CDR1 is MDHEN and CDR2 is SYDVKM. CDR3 sequence (DNA): TGTGCCAGCAGTCCCTCGGGGGCTGGCACTGAAGCTTTCTTT. It codes for CASSPSGAGTEAFF.

This clonotype came up many times. The chain uses TRBV20-1 and TRBJ2-5; tentatively, D is TRBD1 (6 bases). Trimming shortened V by 0 bases and J by 4 bases, and 12 bases separated the two germline ends. The CDR3 is 14 amino acids. Germline V gene sequence: CDR1 DFQATT, CDR2 SNEGSKA (reference sequence). CDR3 residues: CSARDRPGVETQYF. The CDR3 DNA is TGCAGTGCTAGAGATCGGCCAGGGGTAGAGACCCAGTACTTC.

The sample holds many counts of this clonotype. CDR3 protein: CASSEAQWGYGYTF. CDR3 nucleotide sequence: TGTGCCAGCAGTGAAGCGCAATGGGGCTATGGCTACACCTTC. J is TRBJ1-2 and V is TRBV6-1; D gene uncertain. From germline, CDR1 is MNHNS and CDR2 SASEGT. V was cut by 0 bases and J by 4 bases, with 9 bases left in between. This CDR3 contains 14 residues.

The V and J genes are TRBV7-9 and TRBJ2-5; D may be TRBD1 (5 bases). The CDR3 has 15 amino acids. Deletions cut 1 base from V and 4 bases from J, with 13 bases between. Germline CDR1 SEHNR, CDR2 FQNEAQ (reference sequence). CDR3 bases: TGTGCCAGCAGCTTAGAAGGGGCCCGCAGAGAGACCCAGTACTTC. Translation: CASSLEGARRETQYF.

This clonotype was counted ten times or more. The chain joins TRBV10-2 to TRBJ2-3; maybe TRBD2 (5 bases). This CDR3 comprises 11 residues. V was shortened by 6 bases and J by 5 bases, with 6 bases between the two germline ends. In germline, CDR1 is WSHSY, CDR2 SAAADI. CDR3 region: CASSGEDTQYF. DNA of the CDR3: TGCGCCAGCAGCGGGGAAGATACGCAGTATTTT.

This clonotype occurred many times. As DNA, the CDR3 is TGCAGCGTTTGGGTTTCTGGGGGCTACACCTTC. It translates to CSVWVSGGYTF. The J gene is TRBJ1-2, the V gene TRBV29-1; D unresolved. Germline V gene lookup returns CDR1 SQVTM and CDR2 ANQGSEA. The V end was cut by 5 bases, the J end by 8 bases, with 12 bases between. This CDR3 has 11 amino acids.

This clonotype occurred many times. The V gene is TRBV6-1, the J gene TRBJ2-3, with 8 bases identical to TRBD2. The CDR3 totals 15 residues. CDR1 and CDR2 (germline): MNHNS, SASEGT. V shed 7 bases, J shed 2 bases, and the junction held 8 bases outside the gene matches. The chain's CDR3 is CASTGGGPDTDTQYF. CDR3 nucleotides: TGTGCCAGCACCGGCGGGGGGCCGGACACAGATACGCAGTATTTT.

This chain connects TRBV27 to TRBJ2-3; TRBD2 matches 12 bases. The CDR3 runs 15 residues. Per germline, CDR1 MNHEY and CDR2 SMNVEV (reference sequence). With V trimmed by 8 bases and J by 2 bases, 5 bases remained unmatched. This chain's CDR3 is CASRRLAGATDTQYF. The CDR3 bases are TGTGCCAGCCGAAGACTAGCGGGGGCCACAGATACGCAGTATTTT.

Ten or more counts support this clonotype. The chain employs TRBV6-2 or TRBV6-3 and TRBJ1-2; D is possibly TRBD1 (6 bases). V was shortened by 6 bases and J by 4 bases, with 15 bases between the two germline ends. From germline, CDR1 is MNHEY and CDR2 SVGEGT. The CDR3 is made up of 14 amino acids. As DNA, the CDR3 is TGTGCCAGCAGAGAATCAGGGGCTTCCTATGGCTACACCTTC. As protein: CASRESGASYGYTF.

The chain joins TRBV7-9 to TRBJ1-1, with 7 positions matching TRBD1. The CDR3 extends over 16 amino acids. J lost 0 bases, V lost 2 bases, and 6 bases had no gene match. Germline V gene sequence: CDR1 SEHNR, CDR2 FQNEAQ (reference sequence). The CDR3 DNA reads as TGTGCCAGCAGCTTACCGACAGGGCTATTGAACACTGAAGCTTTCTTT. This gives the protein CASSLPTGLLNTEAFF.

This clonotype occurred many times. The CDR3 is CASSQDLSWTSKSPYNEQFF. CDR3 sequence (DNA): TGTGCCAGCAGCCAAGATTTATCATGGACTAGCAAGTCCCCCTACAATGAGCAGTTCTTC. The chain has TRBV4-2 and TRBJ2-1; 8 nucleotides match TRBD2. CDR3 length: 20 residues. Losses at the gene ends were 0 bases for V and 2 bases for J; bases not matched to a gene: 15. Per germline, CDR1 LGHNA and CDR2 YNFKEQ.

This clonotype has a count of ten or more. The chain employs TRBV29-1 and TRBJ1-5; D is uncertain. Looked up from germline, CDR1 is SQVTM and CDR2 is ANQGSEA. The CDR3 consists of 14 residues. V lost 6 bases and J lost 2, with 14 bases in between. This CDR3 is CSVTTQVGNQPQHF. CDR3 nucleotide sequence: TGCAGCGTAACGACCCAAGTCGGCAATCAGCCCCAGCATTTT.

This clonotype was counted ten times or more. The chain combines TRBV20-1 with TRBJ2-5, with unresolved D. CDR3 length: 12 residues. Germline CDR1 is DFQATT and CDR2 is SNEGSKA (reference sequence). Trimming stripped 0 bases from V and 5 bases from J, with 7 bases between. CDR3 DNA sequence: TGCAGTGCTAGAGATCTGGGGGAGACCCAGTACTTC. Its protein product is CSARDLGETQYF.

A few counts support this clonotype. The V gene is TRBV28, the J gene TRBJ2-7; TRBD1 agrees at 7 bases. The CDR3 runs to 15 residues. V lost 3 bases to trimming and J lost 3 bases; unmatched junction nucleotides: 8. Germline V gives CDR1 MDHEN, CDR2 SYDVKM. This CDR3 reads CASSLTGPLLYEQYF. The CDR3 DNA follows: TGTGCCAGCAGTTTGACAGGGCCCCTTCTCTACGAGCAGTACTTC.

The chain recombines TRBV7-2 with TRBJ1-6; D is perhaps TRBD1 (5 bases). The ends were cut back, 5 bases at V and 6 bases at J, with 17 bases in the middle. Germline assignment: CDR1 SGHTA and CDR2 FQGNSA. The CDR3 is made up of 16 amino acids. The CDR3 coding sequence is TGTGCCAGCAGCGCCCTGGGGGATTGGGCTAATTCACCCCTCCACTTT. Amino acids: CASSALGDWANSPLHF.

This clonotype was counted at least ten times. CDR3 in DNA: TGCGCCAGCAGCTTCGAGGGGCAGGAGCAGTTCTTC. Translated: CASSFEGQEQFF. The chain combines TRBV5-1 with TRBJ2-1, with D perhaps given as TRBD1 or TRBD2 (5 bases each). The CDR3 totals 12 residues. CDR1 SGHRS and CDR2 YFSETQ come from the germline V gene. With 2 bases removed from V and 10 bases from J, the gap between germline ends came to 10 bases.

This clonotype was recorded many times. This chain uses TRBV6-1 with TRBJ2-7; 7 bases fit TRBD1. Germline V gives CDR1 MNHNS, CDR2 SASEGT. The V gene end was trimmed by 4 bases and the J gene end by 4 bases; junction bases not matched to a gene: 7. This CDR3 has 14 amino acids. CDR3 loop: CASSVPGQYYEQYF. DNA of the CDR3: TGTGCCAGCAGTGTGCCGGGACAGTATTACGAGCAGTACTTC.

This clonotype came up many times. The chain carries TRBV7-9 and TRBJ2-1, with a possible D match to TRBD2 (5 bases). This CDR3 region has 15 residues. Per the germline V gene, CDR1 is SEHNR and CDR2 is FQNEAQ (reference sequence). V lost 3 bases and J lost 1, with 10 bases in between. The CDR3 is CASSLIAPSYNEQFF. The CDR3 DNA sequence: TGTGCCAGCAGCTTGATAGCGCCTTCCTACAATGAGCAGTTCTTC. Filled out from reference TRBV7-9 and TRBJ2-1, the complete variable domain reads DTGVSQNPRHKITKRGQNVTFRCDPISEHNRLYWYRQTLGQGPEFLTYFQNEAQLEKSRLLSDRFSAERPKGSFSTLEIQRTEQGDSAMYLCASSLIAPSYNEQFFGPGTRLTVL.

In its sample, this clonotype was seen many times. The CDR3 DNA is TGCGCCAGCAGCTTTGGAGGGGCTGAGGGCTACACCTTC. Its translation: CASSFGGAEGYTF. The chain carries TRBV5-1 and TRBJ1-2, with D possibly TRBD1 on 5 matching bases. Germline CDR1 and CDR2: SGHRS and YFSETQ. Trimming pared 2 bases from V and 8 bases from J, leaving 13 bases between. There are 13 residues in the CDR3.

This rearrangement joins TRBV24-1 to TRBJ1-5; a possible D gene is TRBD1 (5 bases). CDR1 is KGHDR and CDR2 is SFDVKD in the germline V gene. The CDR3 extends over 13 amino acids. Trimming shortened V by 5 bases and J by 5 bases, and 9 bases separated the two germline ends. CDR3 protein: CATSVGGDQPQHF. The CDR3 coding sequence is TGTGCCACCAGTGTCGGGGGGGATCAGCCCCAGCATTTT.